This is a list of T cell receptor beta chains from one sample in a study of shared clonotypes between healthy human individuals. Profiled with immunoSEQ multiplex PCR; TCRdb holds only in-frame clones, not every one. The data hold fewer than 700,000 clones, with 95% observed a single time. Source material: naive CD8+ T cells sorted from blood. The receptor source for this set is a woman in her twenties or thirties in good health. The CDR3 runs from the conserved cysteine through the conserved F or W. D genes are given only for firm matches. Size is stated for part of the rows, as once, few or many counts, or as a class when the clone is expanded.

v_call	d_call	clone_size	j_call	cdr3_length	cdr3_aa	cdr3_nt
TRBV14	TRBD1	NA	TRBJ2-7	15	CASSQVTGGLGEQYF	TGTGCCAGCAGCCAAGTAACAGGGGGTCTCGGCGAGCAGTACTTC
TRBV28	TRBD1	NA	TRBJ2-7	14	CASRRTGSSYEQYF	TGTGCCAGCAGGCGGACAGGCAGCTCCTACGAGCAGTACTTC
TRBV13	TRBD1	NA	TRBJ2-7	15	CASSPGQLNSYEQYF	TGTGCCAGCAGCCCGGGACAGCTCAACTCCTACGAGCAGTACTTC
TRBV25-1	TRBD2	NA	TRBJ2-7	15	CASSGLAGVIDEQYF	TGTGCCAGCAGCGGACTAGCGGGAGTAATCGACGAGCAGTACTTC
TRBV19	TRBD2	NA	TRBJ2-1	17	CASSTPRSGSSYNEQFF	TGTGCCAGTAGTACACCTCGTAGCGGGAGCTCCTACAATGAGCAGTTCTTC
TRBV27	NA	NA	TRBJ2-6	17	CASSLVAGSSGANVLTF	TGTGCCAGCAGTTTGGTTGCAGGGAGCTCTGGGGCCAACGTCCTGACTTTC
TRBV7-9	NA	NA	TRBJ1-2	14	CASSLSGAGYGYTF	TGTGCCAGCAGCTTATCAGGGGCTGGCTATGGCTACACCTTC
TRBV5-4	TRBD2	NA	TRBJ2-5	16	CASSLEAGGGRETQYF	TGTGCCAGCAGCTTGGAAGCGGGAGGAGGGAGAGAGACCCAGTACTTC
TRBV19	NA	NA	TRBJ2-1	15	CASSLGASVYNEQFF	TGTGCCAGTAGTCTGGGGGCTAGCGTCTACAATGAGCAGTTCTTC
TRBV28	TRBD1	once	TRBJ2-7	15	CASSPGQGGSHEQYF	TGTGCCAGCAGTCCGGGACAGGGGGGGTCCCACGAGCAGTACTTC
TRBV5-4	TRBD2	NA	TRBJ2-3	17	CASSLDKGSGRTDTQYF	TGTGCCAGCAGCTTGGACAAAGGTAGCGGGAGGACAGATACGCAGTATTTT
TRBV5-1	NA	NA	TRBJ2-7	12	CASSLDTYEQYF	TGCGCCAGCAGCTTGGATACCTACGAGCAGTACTTC
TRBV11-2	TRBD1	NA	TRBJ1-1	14	CASSLAQGAPEAFF	TGTGCCAGCAGCCTGGCCCAGGGGGCCCCTGAAGCTTTCTTT
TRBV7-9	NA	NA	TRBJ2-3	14	CASTDQGRRDTQYF	TGTGCCAGCACCGATCAGGGGCGCAGGGATACGCAGTATTTT
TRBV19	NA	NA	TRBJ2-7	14	CASSNAGSSYEQYF	TGTGCCAGTAGTAACGCGGGAAGCTCCTACGAGCAGTACTTC
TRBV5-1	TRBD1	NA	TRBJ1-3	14	CASSSGTARNTIYF	TGCGCCAGCAGCTCAGGGACAGCCAGAAACACCATATATTTT
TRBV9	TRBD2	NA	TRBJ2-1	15	CASSVDLAGGNEQFF	TGTGCCAGCAGCGTAGACTTAGCGGGAGGGAATGAGCAGTTCTTC
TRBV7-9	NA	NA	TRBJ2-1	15	CASTHVLRLMDEQFF	TGTGCCAGCACCCATGTATTACGACTCATGGATGAGCAGTTCTTC
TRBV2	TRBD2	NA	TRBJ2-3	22	CASSEAGDLTSGRALGTDTQYF	TGTGCCAGCAGTGAAGCAGGGGACCTGACTAGCGGGAGGGCCTTGGGCACAGATACGCAGTATTTT
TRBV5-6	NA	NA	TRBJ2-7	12	CASSLEAYEQYF	TGTGCCAGCAGCTTGGAAGCCTACGAGCAGTACTTC
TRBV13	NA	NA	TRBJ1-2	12	CASNGNNYGYTF	TGTGCCAGCAACGGTAATAACTATGGCTACACCTTC
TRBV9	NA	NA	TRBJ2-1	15	CASSVRAEGYNEQFF	TGTGCCAGCAGCGTGCGGGCCGAGGGCTACAATGAGCAGTTCTTC
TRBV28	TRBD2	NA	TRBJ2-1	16	CASSFLLAGVHNEQFF	TGTGCCAGCAGTTTCCTCCTAGCGGGAGTCCACAATGAGCAGTTCTTC
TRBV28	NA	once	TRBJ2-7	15	CASSLLPGSSYEQYF	TGTGCCAGCAGTTTATTGCCGGGAAGCTCCTACGAGCAGTACTTC
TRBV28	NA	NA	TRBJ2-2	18	CASSLPWRIPVSTGELFF	TGTGCCAGCAGTTTGCCGTGGCGAATTCCAGTCTCCACCGGGGAGCTGTTTTTT
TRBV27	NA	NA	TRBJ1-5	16	CASSPGTVYSNQPQHF	TGTGCCAGCAGCCCCGGGACGGTCTATAGCAATCAGCCCCAGCATTTT
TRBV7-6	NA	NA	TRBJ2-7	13	CASSLGPGTEQYF	TGTGCCAGCAGCTTGGGTCCAGGTACCGAGCAGTACTTC